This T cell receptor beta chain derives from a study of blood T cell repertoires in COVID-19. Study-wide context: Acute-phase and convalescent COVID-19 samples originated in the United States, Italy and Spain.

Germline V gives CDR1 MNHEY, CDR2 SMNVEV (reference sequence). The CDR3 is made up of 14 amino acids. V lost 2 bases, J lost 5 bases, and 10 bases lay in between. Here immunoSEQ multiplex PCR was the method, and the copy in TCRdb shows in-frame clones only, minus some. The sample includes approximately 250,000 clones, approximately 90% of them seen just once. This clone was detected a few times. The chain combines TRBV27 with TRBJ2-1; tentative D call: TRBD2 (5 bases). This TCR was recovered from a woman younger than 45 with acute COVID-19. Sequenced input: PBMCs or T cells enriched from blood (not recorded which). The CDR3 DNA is TGTGCCAGCAGTTTAATGCTAGCCAACAATGAGCAGTTCTTC. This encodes CASSLMLANNEQFF.